The 23 T cell receptor beta chains given below trace back to one sample, sequenced in a study of HIV-infected patients and healthy controls. cDNA was made from about 500 ng RNA using alpha and beta constant primers. Separate chain-specific third strand synthesis with multiplexing indices produced the alpha and beta libraries. TCRdb reprocessed the 5' RACE reads with MiXCR, giving one entry per CDR3 protein. This sample carries roughly 13,000 distinct CDR3 sequences, 12% of them seen once, and the ten largest clones take approximately 40%. Roughly three months, about 14 weeks, into antiretroviral therapy, follow-up blood was collected. All unsorted peripheral T cells were captured because whole blood was used without fractionation. Sequenced here: blood, sampled during antiretroviral therapy. These receptor sequences come from an adult with HIV infection. The donor label of this sample is uncertain.

This clonotype came up many times. The V gene is TRBV20-1, the J gene TRBJ1-2, with 7 bases aligning to TRBD1. Germline CDR1 reads DFQATT; CDR2 reads SNEGSKA (reference sequence). This CDR3 has 13 residues. The CDR3 loop is CSLEAGGNYGYTF. CDR3 sequence (DNA): TGCAGCCTAGAGGCAGGGGGTAACTATGGCTACACCTTC.

This clonotype was seen a handful of times. This chain joins TRBV20-1 and TRBJ2-1, with TRBD1 matching 8 bases. The CDR3 is made up of 15 amino acids. Trimming took 6 bases from V and 3 from J; bases not matched to a gene: 10. The V gene's germline CDR1 is DFQATT and CDR2 SNEGSKA (reference sequence). CDR3 nucleotide sequence: TGCAGTGCCACCGGGGACAGGAAGAACTACAATGAGCAGTTCTTC. Translating it yields CSATGDRKNYNEQFF.

The V and J genes are TRBV28 and TRBJ2-1; 9 bases map to TRBD2. Germline V lookup: CDR1 MDHEN, CDR2 SYDVKM. The CDR3 is 17 residues long. J gave up 8 bases and V 6 bases, and 17 bases lay outside the gene matches. CDR3 loop: CASSSRGAGGPFDEQFF. The CDR3 DNA sequence: TGTGCCAGCAGCTCCAGGGGCGCGGGAGGGCCCTTTGATGAGCAGTTCTTC.

This clonotype has ten or more counts. The genes are TRBV9 and TRBJ2-6; D gene unclear. Germline-derived CDR1 and CDR2 are SGDLS and YYNGEE. Trimming pared 3 bases from V and 4 bases from J, leaving 11 bases between. The CDR3 runs 15 residues. The CDR3 here is CASSADFSGANVLTF. CDR3 bases: TGTGCCAGCAGCGCCGATTTTTCAGGGGCCAACGTCCTGACTTTC.

This clonotype appeared many times. V gene TRBV5-1 combines with J gene TRBJ2-3; D is ambiguous. With 0 bases removed from V and 5 bases from J, the gap between germline ends came to 4 bases. The CDR3 has 12 amino acids. The germline CDR1 and CDR2 sequences are SGHRS and YFSETQ. The CDR3, as DNA: TGCGCCAGCAGCTTGGAAGGAGATACGCAGTATTTT. Translated, it gives CASSLEGDTQYF. The whole variable domain, remainder taken from reference TRBV5-1 and TRBJ2-3, is KAGVTQTPRYLIKTRGQQVTLSCSPISGHRSVSWYQQTPGQGLQFLFEYFSETQRNKGNFPGRFSGRQFSNSRSEMNVSTLELGDSALYLCASSLEGDTQYFGPGTRLTVL.

This sequence joins TRBV4-1 and TRBJ2-5, with D possibly being TRBD2 (6 bases). Germline CDR1 is MGHRA and CDR2 is YSYEKL. This CDR3 is 14 amino acids long. V was trimmed by 1 base and J by 4 bases, leaving 10 bases between them. In DNA, the CDR3 is TGCGCCAGCAGCCAAGGGGTAGCGGCAGAGACCCAGTACTTC. Residues: CASSQGVAAETQYF.

This clonotype was counted many times. The chain employs TRBV15 and TRBJ1-6, with TRBD1 matching over 7 bases. After removal of 4 bases from V and 5 bases from J, the junction contained 2 bases not matched to a gene. From germline, CDR1 is LNHNV and CDR2 YYDKDF (reference sequence). The length of the CDR3 is 14 residues. The CDR3 DNA follows: TGTGCCACCAGCATGGGACAGAATAATTCACCCCTCCACTTT. This sequence encodes CATSMGQNNSPLHF.

This clonotype was seen many times. J is TRBJ1-6 and V is TRBV6-1; D is ambiguous. Trimming took off 4 bases at V and 3 bases at J, with 7 bases between the two ends. The CDR3 extends over 14 amino acids. Per germline, CDR1 MNHNS and CDR2 SASEGT. The CDR3 nucleotides are TGTGCCAGCAGTGCGACGGACTATAATTCACCCCTCCACTTT. Encoded protein: CASSATDYNSPLHF.

This clonotype came up a few times. This rearrangement joins TRBV3-1 to TRBJ1-2, with D uncertain. Germline lookup yields CDR1 LGHDT and CDR2 YNNKEL (reference sequence). Trimming removed 1 base from V and 2 bases from J, with 11 bases in between. CDR3 length: 15 residues. CDR3 in amino acids: CASSQGHPTNYGYTF. The CDR3 bases are TGTGCCAGCAGCCAAGGTCATCCGACCAACTATGGCTACACCTTC. Supplemented by reference TRBV3-1 and TRBJ1-2, the full variable domain reads DTAVSQTPKYLVTQMGNDKSIKCEQNLGHDTMYWYKQDSKKFLKIMFSYNNKELIINETVPNRFSPKSPDKAHLNLHINSLELGDSAVYFCASSQGHPTNYGYTFGSGTRLTVV.

This chain connects TRBV6-6 to TRBJ1-1; TRBD1 matches at 9 bases. The trim removed 6 bases at V and 4 bases at J, leaving 6 bases unmatched. Germline values: CDR1 MNHNY, CDR2 SVGAGI (reference sequence). This CDR3 is built from 14 residues. CDR3 protein: CASSGQGTTTEAFF. The CDR3 nucleotides read TGTGCCAGCAGCGGACAGGGGACGACCACTGAAGCTTTCTTT.

At least ten counts were recorded for this clonotype. The chain combines TRBV11-2 with TRBJ2-3; D is ambiguous. From germline, CDR1 is SGHAT and CDR2 FQNNGV. Trimming pared 6 bases from V and 0 bases from J, leaving 7 bases between. The CDR3 spans 13 residues. The CDR3 DNA follows: TGTGCCAGCAGGGCCTCAAGCACAGATACGCAGTATTTT. It codes for CASRASSTDTQYF.

The chain combines TRBV7-2 with TRBJ2-1, with D unclear. The CDR3 length is 12 residues. V was trimmed by 2 bases and J by 7 bases, leaving 6 bases between them. Looked up from germline, CDR1 is SGHTA and CDR2 is FQGNSA. CDR3 bases: TGTGCCAGCAGCTTATTGCGTAATGAGCAGTTCTTC. Amino acids: CASSLLRNEQFF.

Many counts were recorded for this clonotype. This chain joins TRBV10-3 and TRBJ2-1; TRBD2 matches 11 bases. CDR3 length: 15 amino acids. The V and J ends lost 4 bases and 8 bases, in that order; junction bases with no gene match: 7. CDR1 and CDR2 from the germline V gene are ENHRY and SYGVKD. CDR3 amino acids: CAISASGGTPDEQFF. The CDR3 coding sequence is TGTGCCATCAGTGCTAGCGGGGGGACCCCCGATGAGCAGTTCTTC.

This clonotype was recorded many times. The chain is built from TRBV27 and TRBJ2-1; 9 bases align to TRBD2. Germline V gives CDR1 MNHEY, CDR2 SMNVEV (reference sequence). V trimming: 1 base; J trimming: 1 base; junction bases outside the gene matches: 2. CDR3 length equals 16 residues. CDR3 in DNA: TGTGCCAGCAGTTTATTAGCGGGAGAGTCCTACAATGAGCAGTTCTTC. This sequence encodes CASSLLAGESYNEQFF.

This clonotype came up a few times. This chain links TRBV5-1 with TRBJ2-2, with a weak D call TRBD2 (6 bases). V was trimmed by 6 bases and J by 6 bases, leaving 24 bases between them. CDR1 and CDR2 (germline): SGHRS, YFSETQ. The CDR3 contains 17 residues. In DNA form, the CDR3 reads TGCGCCAGCAAGCTCACCGGGACTCGGTACGAGTCCGGGGAGCTGTTTTTT. Its translation: CASKLTGTRYESGELFF. Combining the CDR3 with reference TRBV5-1 and TRBJ2-2 gives the whole variable domain KAGVTQTPRYLIKTRGQQVTLSCSPISGHRSVSWYQQTPGQGLQFLFEYFSETQRNKGNFPGRFSGRQFSNSRSEMNVSTLELGDSALYLCASKLTGTRYESGELFFGEGSRLTVL.

This clonotype came up many times. J is TRBJ2-3 and V is TRBV11-2, with 9 positions matching TRBD2. Germline loops: CDR1 SGHAT, CDR2 FQNNGV. After removal of 5 bases from V and 4 bases from J, the junction contained 7 bases not matched to a gene. The CDR3 consists of 15 residues. The CDR3 is CASSDIAGVPDTQYF. The CDR3 DNA is TGTGCCAGCAGCGATATAGCGGGAGTCCCAGATACGCAGTATTTT.

This clonotype was observed many times. The chain carries TRBV6-5 and TRBJ1-1; no clear D gene. The germline V and J ends were trimmed by 0 bases and 4 bases, with 6 bases remaining between them. The V gene's germline CDR1 is MNHEY and CDR2 SVGAGI. The CDR3 is made up of 13 amino acids. CDR3 sequence reads: CASSYSTGTEAFF. Written as DNA, the CDR3 is TGTGCCAGCAGTTACTCGACGGGCACTGAAGCTTTCTTT.

Concerning this clonotype itself: A much more abundant neighbour one base away suggests this may be a read error. The V gene is TRBV28, the J gene TRBJ2-7, with D perhaps TRBD1 (5 bases). The CDR3 runs to 14 residues. Per germline, CDR1 MDHEN and CDR2 SYDVKM. CDR3 residues: CAISLWGPLHEQYF. As DNA, the CDR3 is TGTGCCATCAGTTTGTGGGGCCCACTCCACGAGCAGTACTTC.

At least ten counts were recorded for this clonotype. V is TRBV7-2 and J is TRBJ2-3; no firm D call. Per the germline V gene, CDR1 is SGHTA and CDR2 is FQGNSA. The CDR3 contains 15 residues. The V end lost 5 bases, the J end lost 4 bases, and 16 bases lay between the germline ends. This CDR3 is CASSPYALVADTQYF. The CDR3 DNA follows: TGTGCCAGCAGCCCGTACGCCCTGGTAGCAGATACGCAGTATTTT.

This clonotype was seen repeatedly, ten times or more. The CDR3 is CASSFPTSGGYGVETQYF. CDR3 in DNA: TGTGCCAGCAGCTTTCCGACTAGCGGGGGGTATGGAGTCGAGACCCAGTACTTC. The chain has TRBV7-9 and TRBJ2-5, with 13 bases aligning to TRBD2. This CDR3 region has 18 residues. V lost 3 bases to trimming and J lost 5 bases; unmatched junction nucleotides: 12. The germline CDR1 and CDR2 sequences are SEHNR and FQNEAQ (reference sequence).

This clonotype was seen repeatedly, ten times or more. V gene TRBV20-1 combines with J gene TRBJ2-5; D gene ambiguous. The CDR3 sequence is 11 residues long. V was trimmed by 1 base and J by 2 bases, leaving 2 bases between them. CDR1 is DFQATT, CDR2 SNEGSKA, per germline (reference sequence). The CDR3 loop is CSARGQETQYF. CDR3 coding DNA: TGCAGTGCTAGAGGTCAAGAGACCCAGTACTTC.

This clonotype showed up many times. J is TRBJ2-1 and V is TRBV18; no definite D call. V gave up 3 bases and J gave up 2 bases, with 2 bases separating them. The CDR3 runs 12 residues. Germline lookup yields CDR1 KGHSH and CDR2 LQKENI. CDR3: CASSPPYNEQFF. DNA for the CDR3: TGTGCCAGCTCACCTCCCTACAATGAGCAGTTCTTC. Combining the CDR3 with reference TRBV18 and TRBJ2-1 gives the whole variable domain NAGVMQNPRHLVRRRGQEARLRCSPMKGHSHVYWYRQLPEEGLKFMVYLQKENIIDESGMPKERFSAEFPKEGPSILRIQQVVRGDSAAYFCASSPPYNEQFFGPGTRLTVL.

In its sample, this clonotype is medium-sized (0.01 to 0.1%). The chain is built from TRBV13 and TRBJ2-7; D gene ambiguous. Germline-derived CDR1 and CDR2 are PRHDT and FYEKMQ (reference sequence). The CDR3 spans 15 residues. Trimming left V 5 bases short and J 1 base short, with 15 bases between. For the CDR3, the DNA is TGTGCCAGCAGCCATCTGAAGGAATCTTCCTACGAGCAGTACTTC. Residues: CASSHLKESSYEQYF.